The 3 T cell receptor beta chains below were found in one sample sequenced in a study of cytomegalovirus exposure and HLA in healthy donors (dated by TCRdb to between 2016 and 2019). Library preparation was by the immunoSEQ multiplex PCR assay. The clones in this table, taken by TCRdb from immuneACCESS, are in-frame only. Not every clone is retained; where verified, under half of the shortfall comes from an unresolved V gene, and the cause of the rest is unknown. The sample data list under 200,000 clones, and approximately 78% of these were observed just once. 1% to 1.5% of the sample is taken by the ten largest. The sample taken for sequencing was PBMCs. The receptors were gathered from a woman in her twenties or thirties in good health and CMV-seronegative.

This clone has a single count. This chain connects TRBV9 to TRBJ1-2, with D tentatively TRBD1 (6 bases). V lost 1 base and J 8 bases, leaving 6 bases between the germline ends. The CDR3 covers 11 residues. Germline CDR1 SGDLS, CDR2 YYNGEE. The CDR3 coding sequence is TGTGCCAGCAGCGTAAGGGGGGGCTACACCTTC. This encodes CASSVRGGYTF. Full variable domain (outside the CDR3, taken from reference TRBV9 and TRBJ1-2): DSGVTQTPKHLITATGQRVTLRCSPRSGDLSVYWYQQSLDQGLQFLIQYYNGEERAKGNILERFSAQQFPDLHSELNLSSLELGDSALYFCASSVRGGYTFGSGTRLTVV.

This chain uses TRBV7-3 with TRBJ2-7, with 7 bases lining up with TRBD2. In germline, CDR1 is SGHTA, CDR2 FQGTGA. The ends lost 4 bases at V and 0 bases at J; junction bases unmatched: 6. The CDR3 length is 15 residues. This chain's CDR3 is CASSSQAGSSYEQYF. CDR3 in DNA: TGTGCCAGCAGCTCCCAAGCGGGGAGCTCCTACGAGCAGTACTTC. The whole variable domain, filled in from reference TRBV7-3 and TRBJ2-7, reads GAGVSQTPSNKVTEKGKYVELRCDPISGHTALYWYRQSLGQGPEFLIYFQGTGAADDSGLPNDRFFAVRPEGSVSTLKIQRTERGDSAVYLCASSSQAGSSYEQYFGPGTRLTVT.

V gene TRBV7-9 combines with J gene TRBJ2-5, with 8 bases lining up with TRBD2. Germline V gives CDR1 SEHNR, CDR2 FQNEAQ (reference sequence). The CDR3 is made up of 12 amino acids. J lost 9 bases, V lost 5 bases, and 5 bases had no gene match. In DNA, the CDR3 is TGTGCCAGCAGCATTGAGCGGGGGCCCCAGTACTTC. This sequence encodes CASSIERGPQYF.